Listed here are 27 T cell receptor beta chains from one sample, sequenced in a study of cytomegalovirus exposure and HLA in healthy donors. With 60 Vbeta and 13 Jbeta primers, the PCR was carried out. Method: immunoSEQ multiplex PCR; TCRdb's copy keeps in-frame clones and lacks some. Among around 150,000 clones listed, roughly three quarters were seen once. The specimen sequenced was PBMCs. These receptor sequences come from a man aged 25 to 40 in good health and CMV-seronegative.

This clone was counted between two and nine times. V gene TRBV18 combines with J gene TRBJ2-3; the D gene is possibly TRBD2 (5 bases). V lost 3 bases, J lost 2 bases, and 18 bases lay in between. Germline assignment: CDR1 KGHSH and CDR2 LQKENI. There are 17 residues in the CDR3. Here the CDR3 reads CASSPTRASLSTDTQYF. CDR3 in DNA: TGTGCCAGCTCACCCACCCGGGCTAGCTTATCCACAGATACGCAGTATTTT.

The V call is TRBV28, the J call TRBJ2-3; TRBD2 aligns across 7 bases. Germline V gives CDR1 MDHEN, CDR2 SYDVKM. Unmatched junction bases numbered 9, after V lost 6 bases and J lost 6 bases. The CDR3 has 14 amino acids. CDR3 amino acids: CASRVGTNWDTQYF. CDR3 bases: TGTGCCAGCAGAGTCGGGACTAATTGGGATACGCAGTATTTT.

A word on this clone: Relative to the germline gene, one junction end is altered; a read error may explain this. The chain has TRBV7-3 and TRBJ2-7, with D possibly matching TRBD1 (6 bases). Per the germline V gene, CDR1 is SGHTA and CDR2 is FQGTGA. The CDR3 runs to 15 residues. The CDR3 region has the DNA TGTGCCAGCAGCAAGACAGGTGGGGCCTCCTCCGAGCAGTACTTC. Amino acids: CASSKTGGASSEQYF.

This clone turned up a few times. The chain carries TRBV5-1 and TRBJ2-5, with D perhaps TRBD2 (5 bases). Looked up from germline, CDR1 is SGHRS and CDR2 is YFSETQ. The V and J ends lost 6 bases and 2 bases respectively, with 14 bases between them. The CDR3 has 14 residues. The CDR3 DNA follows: TGCGCCAGCACCTGGTCATCGGGACAAGAGACCCAGTACTTC. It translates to CASTWSSGQETQYF.

This chain's CDR3 is CASTPRRDSYEQYF. CDR3 coding DNA: TGCGCCAGCACCCCTCGGCGGGACTCCTACGAGCAGTACTTC. The chain is built from TRBV5-1 and TRBJ2-5; perhaps TRBD2 as D (6 bases). The J call may not be correct, given that the DNA end is closer to TRBJ2-7. Germline assignment: CDR1 SGHRS and CDR2 YFSETQ. This CDR3 spans 14 amino acids.

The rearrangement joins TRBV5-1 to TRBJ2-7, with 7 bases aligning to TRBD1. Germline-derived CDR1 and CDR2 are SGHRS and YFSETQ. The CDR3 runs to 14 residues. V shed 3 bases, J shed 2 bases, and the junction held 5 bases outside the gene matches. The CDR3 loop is CASSSGDSPYEQYF. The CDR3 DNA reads TGCGCCAGCAGCTCTGGGGACAGTCCCTACGAGCAGTACTTC.

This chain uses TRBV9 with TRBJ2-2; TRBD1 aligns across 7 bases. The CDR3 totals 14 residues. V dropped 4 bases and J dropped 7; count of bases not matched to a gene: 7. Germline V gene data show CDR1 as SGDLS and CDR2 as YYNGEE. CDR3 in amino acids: CASSSRGRGGELFF. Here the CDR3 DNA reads TGTGCCAGCAGCTCAAGGGGGCGAGGCGGGGAGCTGTTTTTT.

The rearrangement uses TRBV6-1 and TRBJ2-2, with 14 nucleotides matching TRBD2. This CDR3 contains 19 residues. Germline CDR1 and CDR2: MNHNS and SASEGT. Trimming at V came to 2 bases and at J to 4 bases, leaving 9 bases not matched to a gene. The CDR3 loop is CASSERELGLAGATGELFF. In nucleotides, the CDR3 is TGTGCCAGCAGTGAAAGGGAGTTGGGACTAGCGGGAGCCACCGGGGAGCTGTTTTTT.

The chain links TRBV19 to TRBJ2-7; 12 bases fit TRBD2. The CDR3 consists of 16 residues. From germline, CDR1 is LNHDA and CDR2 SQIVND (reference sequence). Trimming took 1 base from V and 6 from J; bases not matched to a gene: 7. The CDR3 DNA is TGTGCCAGTAGTATAGCATTACTAGCGGGAGGTTCCGAGCAGTACTTC. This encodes CASSIALLAGGSEQYF.

Here the CDR3 reads CASSDRRASTGTGELFF. The CDR3 region has the DNA TGTGCCAGCAGCGACCGGAGGGCCTCTACGGGCACCGGGGAGCTGTTTTTT. The chain is built from TRBV13 and TRBJ2-2; a weak D match, TRBD2 (6 bases). Germline V gene sequence: CDR1 PRHDT, CDR2 FYEKMQ (reference sequence). The V gene lost 5 bases and the J gene lost 4 bases, with 20 bases spanning the gap. CDR3 length: 17 residues.

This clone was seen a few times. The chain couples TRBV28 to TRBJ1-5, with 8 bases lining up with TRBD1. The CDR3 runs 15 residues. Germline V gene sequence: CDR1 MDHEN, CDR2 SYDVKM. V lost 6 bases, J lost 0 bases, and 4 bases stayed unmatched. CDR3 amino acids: CASRTGADSNQPQHF. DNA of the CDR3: TGTGCCAGCAGGACAGGGGCTGATAGCAATCAGCCCCAGCATTTT. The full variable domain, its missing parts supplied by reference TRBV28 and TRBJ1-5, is DVKVTQSSRYLVKRTGEKVFLECVQDMDHENMFWYRQDPGLGLRLIYFSYDVKMKEKGDIPEGYSVSREKKERFSLILESASTNQTSMYLCASRTGADSNQPQHFGDGTRLSIL.

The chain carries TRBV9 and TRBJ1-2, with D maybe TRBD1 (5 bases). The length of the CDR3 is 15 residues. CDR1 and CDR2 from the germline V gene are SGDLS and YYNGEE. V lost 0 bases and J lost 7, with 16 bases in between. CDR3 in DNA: TGTGCCAGCAGCGTAGGCCAGGGTTGGTCTAGTGGCTACACCTTC. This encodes CASSVGQGWSSGYTF. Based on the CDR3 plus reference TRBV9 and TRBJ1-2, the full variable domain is DSGVTQTPKHLITATGQRVTLRCSPRSGDLSVYWYQQSLDQGLQFLIQYYNGEERAKGNILERFSAQQFPDLHSELNLSSLELGDSALYFCASSVGQGWSSGYTFGSGTRLTVV.

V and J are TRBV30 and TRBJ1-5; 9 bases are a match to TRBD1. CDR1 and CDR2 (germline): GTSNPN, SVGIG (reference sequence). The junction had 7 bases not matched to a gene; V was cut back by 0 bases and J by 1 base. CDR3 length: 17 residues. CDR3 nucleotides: TGTGCCTGGAGTGTAAGGTGGGGACAGGGCAGCAATCAGCCCCAGCATTTT. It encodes CAWSVRWGQGSNQPQHF.

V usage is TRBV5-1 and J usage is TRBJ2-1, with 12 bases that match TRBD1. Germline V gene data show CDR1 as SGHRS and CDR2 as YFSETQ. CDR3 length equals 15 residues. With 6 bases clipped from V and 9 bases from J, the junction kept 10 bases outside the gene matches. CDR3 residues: CASNFLGQGAGEQFF. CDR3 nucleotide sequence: TGCGCCAGCAACTTTTTGGGACAGGGGGCAGGTGAGCAGTTCTTC. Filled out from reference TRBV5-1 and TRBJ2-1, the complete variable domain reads KAGVTQTPRYLIKTRGQQVTLSCSPISGHRSVSWYQQTPGQGLQFLFEYFSETQRNKGNFPGRFSGRQFSNSRSEMNVSTLELGDSALYLCASNFLGQGAGEQFFGPGTRLTVL.

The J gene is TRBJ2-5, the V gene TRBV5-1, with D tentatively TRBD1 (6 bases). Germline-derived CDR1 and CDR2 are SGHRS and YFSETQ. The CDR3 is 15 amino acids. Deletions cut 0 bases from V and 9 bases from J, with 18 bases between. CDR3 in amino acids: CASSLDGTLDRSQYF. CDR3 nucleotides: TGCGCCAGCAGCTTGGACGGGACACTGGATCGGTCCCAGTACTTC.

CDR3 nucleotides: TGTGCCAGCAGTGAGGAGAGCAATCAGCCCCAGCATTTT. Its protein is CASSEESNQPQHF. The chain employs TRBV2 and TRBJ1-5; D gene ambiguous. Germline V gene data show CDR1 as SNHLY and CDR2 as FYNNEI. Trimming took 3 bases from V and 1 from J, leaving 4 bases between them. There are 13 residues in the CDR3.

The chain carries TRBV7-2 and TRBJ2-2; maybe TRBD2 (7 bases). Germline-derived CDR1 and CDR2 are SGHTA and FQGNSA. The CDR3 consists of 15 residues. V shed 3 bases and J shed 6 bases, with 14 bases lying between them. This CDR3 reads CASSFSRGRAGELFF. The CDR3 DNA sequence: TGTGCCAGCAGCTTTAGTAGGGGGAGGGCCGGGGAGCTGTTTTTT.

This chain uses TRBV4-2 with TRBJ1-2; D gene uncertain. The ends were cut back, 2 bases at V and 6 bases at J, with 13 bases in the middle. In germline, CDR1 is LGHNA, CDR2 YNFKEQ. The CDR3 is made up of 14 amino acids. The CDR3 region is CASSQPVSLDGYTF. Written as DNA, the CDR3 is TGTGCCAGCAGCCAACCGGTTTCCCTGGATGGCTACACCTTC.

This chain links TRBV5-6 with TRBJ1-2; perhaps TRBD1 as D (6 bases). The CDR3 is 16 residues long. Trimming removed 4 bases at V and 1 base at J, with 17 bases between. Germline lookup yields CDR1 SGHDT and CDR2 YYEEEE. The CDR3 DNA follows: TGTGCCAGCAGCCCCCCCCAGCGGACAGATAACTATGGCTACACCTTC. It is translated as CASSPPQRTDNYGYTF.

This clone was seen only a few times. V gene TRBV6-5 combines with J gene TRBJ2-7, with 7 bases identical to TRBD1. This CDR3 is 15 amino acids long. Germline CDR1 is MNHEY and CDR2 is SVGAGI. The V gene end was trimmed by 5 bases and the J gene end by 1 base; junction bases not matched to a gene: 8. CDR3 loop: CASSRQGHSSYEQYF. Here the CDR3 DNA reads TGTGCCAGCAGTCGACAGGGACACAGTTCCTACGAGCAGTACTTC.

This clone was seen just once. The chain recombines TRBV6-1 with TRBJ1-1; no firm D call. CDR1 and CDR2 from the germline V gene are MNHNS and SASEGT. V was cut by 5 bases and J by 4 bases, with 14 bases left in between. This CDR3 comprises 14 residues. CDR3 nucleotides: TGTGCCAGCAGTAAGGAGGACCGGAGCACTGAAGCTTTCTTT. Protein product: CASSKEDRSTEAFF.

The CDR3 bases are TGTGCCAGCATTGGGATATTTCAGGGGCAGCCCCAGCATTTT. This codes for CASIGIFQGQPQHF. The chain links TRBV6-1 to TRBJ1-5; perhaps TRBD1 as D (6 bases). The CDR3 contains 14 residues. From germline, CDR1 is MNHNS and CDR2 SASEGT. Deletions cut 7 bases from V and 7 bases from J, with 17 bases between.

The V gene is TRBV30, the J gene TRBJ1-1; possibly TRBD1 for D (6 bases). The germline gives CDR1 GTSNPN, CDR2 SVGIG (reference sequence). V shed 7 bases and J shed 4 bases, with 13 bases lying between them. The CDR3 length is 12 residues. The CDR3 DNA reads TGTGCCTTAGCGGGAGGGGGCACTGAAGCTTTCTTT. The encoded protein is CALAGGGTEAFF.

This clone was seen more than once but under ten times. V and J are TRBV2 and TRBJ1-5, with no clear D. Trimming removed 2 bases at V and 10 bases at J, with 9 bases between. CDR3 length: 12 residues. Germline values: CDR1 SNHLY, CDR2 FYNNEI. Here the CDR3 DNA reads TGTGCCAGCAGTGAATCCCTGGGCCCCCAGCATTTT. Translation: CASSESLGPQHF.

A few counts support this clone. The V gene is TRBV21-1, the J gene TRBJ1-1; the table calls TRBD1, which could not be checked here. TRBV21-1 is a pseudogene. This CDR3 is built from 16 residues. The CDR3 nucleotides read TGTGCCAGCAGCAAACTCGACGACAAGGCGAACACTGAAGCTTTCTTT. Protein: CASSKLDDKANTEAFF.

CDR3 nucleotide sequence: TGTGCCAGCAGTTACATCACAGGGGAGGATACGCAGTATTTT. This translates into CASSYITGEDTQYF. The chain couples TRBV6-5 to TRBJ2-3; TRBD1 agrees at 7 bases. V dropped 2 bases and J dropped 6; count of bases not matched to a gene: 5. Per germline, CDR1 MNHEY and CDR2 SVGAGI. The CDR3 covers 14 residues.

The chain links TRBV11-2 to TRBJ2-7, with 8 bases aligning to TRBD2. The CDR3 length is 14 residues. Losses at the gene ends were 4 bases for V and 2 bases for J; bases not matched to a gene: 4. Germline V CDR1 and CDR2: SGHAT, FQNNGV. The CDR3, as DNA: TGTGCCAGCAGCTCTAGCGGGTGGACCTACGAGCAGTACTTC. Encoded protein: CASSSSGWTYEQYF.